A selection of T cell receptor beta chains follows, all from one sample in a study of early T cells in non-severe SARS-CoV-2 infection. TCRdb reprocessed the 5' RACE reads via MiXCR and lists one record per CDR3 protein. The sample shows tens of thousands of distinct CDR3 sequences, roughly 10% of them seen only once. Sequenced material: whole blood. All receptors come from an adult who was a healthcare worker with PCR-confirmed SARS-CoV-2 infection or an uninfected control (not recorded which). CDR3s leave out the opening cysteine and the closing phenylalanine or tryptophan. Each record gives: CDR3 protein, D gene, CDR3 length, V gene, J gene. A D gene is named only where the DNA matches it firmly.

CDR3aa: ASSSTVGLSNEQF; d_gene: .; len: 13; v_gene: TRBV5-1; j_gene: TRBJ2-1
CDR3aa: ASSANSGRAYEQY; d_gene: TRBD2; len: 13; v_gene: TRBV6-4; j_gene: TRBJ2-7
CDR3aa: ASSLVSGPGEQY; d_gene: .; len: 12; v_gene: TRBV5-1; j_gene: TRBJ2-7
CDR3aa: ASRGTRETQY; d_gene: .; len: 10; v_gene: TRBV3-2; j_gene: TRBJ2-5
CDR3aa: AIRENLAGAFEQY; d_gene: TRBD2; len: 13; v_gene: TRBV10-3; j_gene: TRBJ2-7
CDR3aa: ASTQAVEAF; d_gene: .; len: 9; v_gene: TRBV6-1; j_gene: TRBJ1-1
CDR3aa: ASSIDPDTHNYGYT; d_gene: .; len: 14; v_gene: TRBV19; j_gene: TRBJ1-2
CDR3aa: ASSGPPGTQETQY; d_gene: .; len: 13; v_gene: TRBV25-1; j_gene: TRBJ2-5
CDR3aa: ASGFTGGQETQY; d_gene: .; len: 12; v_gene: TRBV12-5; j_gene: TRBJ2-5
CDR3aa: ASSYGQGLQETQY; d_gene: .; len: 13; v_gene: TRBV6-5; j_gene: TRBJ2-5
CDR3aa: ASSSDRVAGANVLT; d_gene: TRBD1; len: 14; v_gene: TRBV11-2; j_gene: TRBJ2-6
CDR3aa: ASSSEGGAEAF; d_gene: .; len: 11; v_gene: TRBV3-1; j_gene: TRBJ1-1
CDR3aa: ASSQPLTGDNQPQH; d_gene: TRBD1; len: 14; v_gene: TRBV7-3; j_gene: TRBJ1-5
CDR3aa: ASSHEGTDTQY; d_gene: .; len: 11; v_gene: TRBV3-1; j_gene: TRBJ2-3
CDR3aa: ASSQDAQSNEKLF; d_gene: .; len: 13; v_gene: TRBV3-1; j_gene: TRBJ1-4
CDR3aa: ASSPPGGRSYNEQF; d_gene: TRBD2; len: 14; v_gene: TRBV7-3; j_gene: TRBJ2-1
CDR3aa: SALFGPYNSPLH; d_gene: .; len: 12; v_gene: TRBV20-1; j_gene: TRBJ1-6
CDR3aa: ASSPGLAGVAQDTQY; d_gene: TRBD2; len: 15; v_gene: TRBV18; j_gene: TRBJ2-3
CDR3aa: ASSLFRSYEQY; d_gene: .; len: 11; v_gene: TRBV11-2; j_gene: TRBJ2-7
CDR3aa: ASNPGTGERGYT; d_gene: TRBD1; len: 12; v_gene: TRBV5-1; j_gene: TRBJ1-2
CDR3aa: SVATGVRTGELF; d_gene: TRBD1; len: 12; v_gene: TRBV29-1; j_gene: TRBJ2-2
CDR3aa: ASWRGAGDNTGELF; d_gene: TRBD2; len: 14; v_gene: TRBV11-2; j_gene: TRBJ2-2
CDR3aa: ASSAGLAYEQY; d_gene: .; len: 11; v_gene: TRBV19; j_gene: TRBJ2-7
CDR3aa: ASSSRNTDTQY; d_gene: .; len: 11; v_gene: TRBV12-3/TRBV12-4; j_gene: TRBJ2-3
CDR3aa: ASSQSLRKGSYNEQF; d_gene: .; len: 15; v_gene: TRBV4-3; j_gene: TRBJ2-1
CDR3aa: ASSHGGNTEAF; d_gene: .; len: 11; v_gene: TRBV7-6; j_gene: TRBJ1-1
CDR3aa: ASSQQGALYEQY; d_gene: TRBD1; len: 12; v_gene: TRBV7-2; j_gene: TRBJ2-7
CDR3aa: ASSYPDRVGNEQF; d_gene: TRBD1; len: 13; v_gene: TRBV6-6; j_gene: TRBJ2-1
CDR3aa: ASSLEINPTSGRYEQY; d_gene: TRBD2; len: 16; v_gene: TRBV7-9; j_gene: TRBJ2-7
CDR3aa: ASGDSNQPQH; d_gene: .; len: 10; v_gene: TRBV12-3/TRBV12-4; j_gene: TRBJ1-5
CDR3aa: ASSYSGTGRTEAF; d_gene: .; len: 13; v_gene: TRBV6-6; j_gene: TRBJ1-1
CDR3aa: ASGLVGGNAF; d_gene: .; len: 10; v_gene: TRBV12-5; j_gene: TRBJ1-1
CDR3aa: ASSIGLAGVEQY; d_gene: TRBD2; len: 12; v_gene: TRBV5-6; j_gene: TRBJ2-7
CDR3aa: AYGNTEAF; d_gene: .; len: 8; v_gene: TRBV29-1; j_gene: TRBJ1-1
CDR3aa: ASSTDGNSPLH; d_gene: .; len: 11; v_gene: TRBV5-1; j_gene: TRBJ1-6
CDR3aa: ASSPSTGLNEKLF; d_gene: TRBD1; len: 13; v_gene: TRBV7-2; j_gene: TRBJ1-4
CDR3aa: ASSLGGGNQPQH; d_gene: .; len: 12; v_gene: TRBV5-1; j_gene: TRBJ1-5
CDR3aa: ASSHFSGTSDHTQY; d_gene: TRBD2; len: 14; v_gene: TRBV4-3; j_gene: TRBJ2-3
CDR3aa: ASSSTGFADTQY; d_gene: .; len: 12; v_gene: TRBV7-3; j_gene: TRBJ2-3
CDR3aa: SVDGGGAGTSTSGYT; d_gene: .; len: 15; v_gene: TRBV29-1; j_gene: TRBJ1-2
CDR3aa: ASSPPVGNYGYT; d_gene: .; len: 12; v_gene: TRBV7-9; j_gene: TRBJ1-2